What follows are 19 T cell receptor beta chains derived from one specimen sequenced in a study of long-term antiretroviral therapy in people with HIV. Researchers ran immunoSEQ v3.0 at survey level. Only in-frame clones appear in the TCRdb table, and some are missing; sequencing was by immunoSEQ multiplex PCR. Of 25,000 to 35,000 clones listed, nearly 95% were seen once; the top ten hold 10%. Sequencing used unsorted PBMCs, obtained 6.2 years after starting antiretroviral therapy. These receptors were taken from a man aged 40-55 years with HIV.

V usage is TRBV9 and J usage is TRBJ2-2; the match to TRBD1 covers 8 bases. This CDR3 comprises 17 residues. Germline-derived CDR1 and CDR2 are SGDLS and YYNGEE. V dropped 2 bases and J dropped 0; count of bases not matched to a gene: 6. This CDR3 is CASSVRAGGSNTGELFF. As DNA, the CDR3 is TGTGCCAGCAGCGTGAGGGCAGGGGGCTCGAACACCGGGGAGCTGTTTTTT.

This clone was observed a single time. V and J are TRBV4-1 and TRBJ1-5; D might be TRBD1 (6 bases). The CDR3 contains 14 residues. Trimming shortened V by 2 bases and J by 1 base, and 6 bases separated the two germline ends. Germline loops: CDR1 MGHRA, CDR2 YSYEKL. The CDR3 DNA reads as TGCGCCAGCAGCCAACAGGGGAGCAATCAGCCCCAGCATTTT. It yields the protein CASSQQGSNQPQHF.

The chain couples TRBV10-3 to TRBJ2-3; 10 bases are shared with TRBD2. The V and J ends lost 6 bases and 0 bases, in that order; junction bases with no gene match: 9. The CDR3 sequence is 17 residues long. Germline CDR1 reads ENHRY; CDR2 reads SYGVKD. The CDR3 nucleotides are TGTGCCATCAGCTTTGGACTAGCGGAGCTTAGCACAGATACGCAGTATTTT. Translated: CAISFGLAELSTDTQYF.

CDR3 sequence (DNA): TGTGCCAGCTCACCACCGGGCAGGGATAACACCGGGGAGCTGTTTTTT. It specifies CASSPPGRDNTGELFF. J is TRBJ2-2 and V is TRBV18; the D gene is possibly TRBD1 (5 bases). The CDR3 length is 16 residues. Germline loops: CDR1 KGHSH, CDR2 LQKENI. Trimming cost V 0 bases and J 2 bases, with 10 bases left between them.

The CDR3 DNA sequence: TGCGCCAGCAGCCAAGAGACAGGGGATCGTGAAAAACTGTTTTTT. It translates to CASSQETGDREKLFF. The V and J genes are TRBV4-3 and TRBJ1-4; TRBD1 matches 8 bases. Looked up from germline, CDR1 is LGHNA and CDR2 is YSLEER. The CDR3 totals 15 residues. The J segment lost 7 bases and the V segment lost 0 bases, leaving 4 bases of the junction unmatched.

The rearrangement uses TRBV6-5 and TRBJ2-5, with 11 bases that match TRBD1. Germline CDR1 is MNHEY and CDR2 is SVGAGI. The CDR3 has 16 residues. Trimming at V came to 4 bases and at J to 5 bases, leaving 9 bases not matched to a gene. This CDR3 is CASSLTRTGGFETQYF. DNA of the CDR3: TGTGCCAGCAGTTTAACTAGGACAGGGGGCTTCGAGACCCAGTACTTC.

This sequence joins TRBV30 and TRBJ2-1, with a weak D call TRBD1 (6 bases). Trimming removed 3 bases from V and 3 bases from J, with 18 bases in between. CDR1 is GTSNPN, CDR2 SVGIG, per germline (reference sequence). The CDR3 has 16 residues. CDR3 nucleotide sequence: TGTGCCTGGAGCTACAGGGAACTCCCAATCTACAATGAGCAGTTCTTC. It translates to CAWSYRELPIYNEQFF.

The chain is built from TRBV18 and TRBJ2-7; perhaps TRBD2 as D (6 bases). The CDR3 is 16 residues long. Between the trimmed V and J ends, which lost 3 bases and 0 bases, there was a span of 15 bases. Germline assignment: CDR1 KGHSH and CDR2 LQKENI. The CDR3 DNA is TGTGCCAGCTCACCGCTCCGGGAGCCCCTCTCCTACGAGCAGTACTTC. Protein product: CASSPLREPLSYEQYF.

The rearrangement uses TRBV10-1 and TRBJ1-2, with D uncertain. Germline lookup yields CDR1 WNHNN and CDR2 SYGVQD (reference sequence). The CDR3 totals 14 residues. The germline V and J ends were trimmed by 0 bases and 8 bases, with 13 bases remaining between them. In DNA form, the CDR3 reads TGCGCCAGCAGTGAGTCAAGGAGGGAGTGGGGCTACACCTTC. Protein: CASSESRREWGYTF.

This chain joins TRBV5-1 and TRBJ2-7; a weak D match, TRBD1 (6 bases). V lost 3 bases and J lost 3, with 10 bases in between. The CDR3 sequence is 13 residues long. Germline V gene sequence: CDR1 SGHRS, CDR2 YFSETQ. CDR3 bases: TGCGCCAGCAGCTACCAAGGGGGCTACGAGCAGTACTTC. Encoded protein: CASSYQGGYEQYF.

The J gene is TRBJ1-2, the V gene TRBV9, with D perhaps matching TRBD1 (6 bases). V was cut by 5 bases and J by 8 bases, with 13 bases left in between. This CDR3 is 12 amino acids long. Germline V lookup: CDR1 SGDLS, CDR2 YYNGEE. The CDR3 loop is CASSPFRGGYTF. In nucleotides, the CDR3 is TGTGCCAGCAGTCCGTTCAGGGGAGGCTACACCTTC.

J is TRBJ2-3 and V is TRBV7-6; 7 nucleotides match TRBD2. V trimming: 10 bases; J trimming: 2 bases; junction bases outside the gene matches: 6. Germline V gene data show CDR1 as SGHVS and CDR2 as FNYEAQ. The CDR3 spans 13 residues. CDR3 region: CATSGGTTDTQYF. CDR3 nucleotide sequence: TGTGCCACATCCGGGGGGACCACAGATACGCAGTATTTT.

The rearrangement uses TRBV4-3 and TRBJ2-5; 11 nucleotides match TRBD2. The germline V gene encodes CDR1 LGHNA and CDR2 YSLEER. The ends lost 0 bases at V and 5 bases at J; junction bases unmatched: 8. This CDR3 spans 17 amino acids. The CDR3 nucleotides are TGCGCCAGCAGCCAAGATCTGGTAGCGGGAGGGACGGAGACCCAGTACTTC. Translating it yields CASSQDLVAGGTETQYF.

The chain combines TRBV4-1 with TRBJ1-3, with D possibly being TRBD1 (6 bases). Trimming removed 0 bases at V and 0 bases at J, with 12 bases between. Germline V gene sequence: CDR1 MGHRA, CDR2 YSYEKL. This CDR3 has 17 residues. CDR3 residues: CASSQEMGQGSGNTIYF. In DNA form, the CDR3 reads TGCGCCAGCAGCCAAGAAATGGGACAAGGCTCTGGAAACACCATATATTTT.

This clone was detected only a few times. The V gene is TRBV6-5, the J gene TRBJ2-7; the D gene is possibly TRBD1 (6 bases). V lost 6 bases, J lost 6 bases, and 12 bases lay in between. The germline CDR1 and CDR2 sequences are MNHEY and SVGAGI. The CDR3 sequence is 12 residues long. CDR3 sequence: CASREQGSEQYF. CDR3 bases: TGTGCCAGCAGAGAACAGGGCTCCGAGCAGTACTTC.

For the CDR3, the DNA is TGTGCCAGCAGTTGGGGCGGGAGGGCCCAGGGGAGGGGGCAGTTCTTC. It codes for CASSWGGRAQGRGQFF. The rearrangement joins TRBV6-5 to TRBJ2-1; 9 bases align to TRBD2. With V trimmed by 4 bases and J by 12 bases, 16 bases remained unmatched. This CDR3 is built from 16 residues. Per germline, CDR1 MNHEY and CDR2 SVGAGI.

V usage is TRBV19 and J usage is TRBJ2-5; D could derive from TRBD1 or TRBD2 (5 bases each). The germline CDR1 and CDR2 sequences are LNHDA and SQIVND (reference sequence). V lost 3 bases, J lost 3 bases, and 11 bases lay in between. The length of the CDR3 is 14 residues. The CDR3 DNA reads as TGTGCCAGTAGTATTCGGGACCGAAAAGAGACCCAGTACTTC. It translates to CASSIRDRKETQYF.

The rearrangement links TRBV11-2 to TRBJ2-7; 10 bases map to TRBD2. The CDR3 sequence is 15 residues long. Germline values: CDR1 SGHAT, CDR2 FQNNGV. J was trimmed by 5 bases and V by 0 bases; bases with no gene match: 4. As DNA, the CDR3 is TGTGCCAGCAGCTTAGATGGAGCGGGAGGGGACGAGCAGTACTTC. It translates to CASSLDGAGGDEQYF.

The gene calls are TRBV30 and TRBJ2-7, with D tentatively TRBD2 (7 bases). This CDR3 has 12 amino acids. The V end lost 8 bases, the J end lost 4 bases, and 15 bases lay between the germline ends. The germline CDR1 and CDR2 sequences are GTSNPN and SVGIG (reference sequence). This CDR3 reads CAAFRGAYEQYF. The CDR3 bases are TGTGCCGCCTTCCGGGGGGCGTACGAGCAGTACTTC.